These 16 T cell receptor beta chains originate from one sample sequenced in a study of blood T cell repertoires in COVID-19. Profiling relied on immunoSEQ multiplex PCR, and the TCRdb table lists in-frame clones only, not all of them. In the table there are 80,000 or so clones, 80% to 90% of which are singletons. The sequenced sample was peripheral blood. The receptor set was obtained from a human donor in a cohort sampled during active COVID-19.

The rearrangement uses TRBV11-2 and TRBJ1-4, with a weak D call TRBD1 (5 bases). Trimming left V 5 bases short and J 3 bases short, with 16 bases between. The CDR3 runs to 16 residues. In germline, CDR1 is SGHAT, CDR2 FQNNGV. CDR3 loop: CASSPLRGSSNEKLFF. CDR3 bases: TGTGCCAGCAGCCCGCTAAGGGGTTCGTCTAATGAAAAACTGTTTTTT.

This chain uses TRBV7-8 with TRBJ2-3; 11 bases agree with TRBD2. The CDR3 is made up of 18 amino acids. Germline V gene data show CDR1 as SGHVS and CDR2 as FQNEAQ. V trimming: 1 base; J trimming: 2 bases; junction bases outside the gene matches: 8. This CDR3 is CASSLGLAGGQNTDTQYF. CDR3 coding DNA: TGTGCCAGCAGCTTAGGGCTAGCGGGAGGCCAGAACACAGATACGCAGTATTTT.

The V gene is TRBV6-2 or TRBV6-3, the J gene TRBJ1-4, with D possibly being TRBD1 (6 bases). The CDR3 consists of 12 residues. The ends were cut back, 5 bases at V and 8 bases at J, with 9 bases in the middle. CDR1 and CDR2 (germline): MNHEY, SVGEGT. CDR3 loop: CASSRRGEKLFF. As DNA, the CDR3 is TGTGCCAGCAGTCGAAGGGGGGAAAAACTGTTTTTT.

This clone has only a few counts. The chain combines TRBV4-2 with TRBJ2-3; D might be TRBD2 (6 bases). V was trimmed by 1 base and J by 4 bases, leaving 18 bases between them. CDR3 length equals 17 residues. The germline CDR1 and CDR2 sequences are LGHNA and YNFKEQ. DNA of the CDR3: TGTGCCAGCAGCCAAGTAGATAGCGGCGGAGGGGCAGATACGCAGTATTTT. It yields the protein CASSQVDSGGGADTQYF.

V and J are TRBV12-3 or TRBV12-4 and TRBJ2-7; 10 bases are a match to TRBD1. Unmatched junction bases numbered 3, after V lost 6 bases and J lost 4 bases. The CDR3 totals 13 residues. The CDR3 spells CASRRDRGYEQYF. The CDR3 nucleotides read TGTGCCAGCAGGAGGGACAGGGGTTACGAGCAGTACTTC.

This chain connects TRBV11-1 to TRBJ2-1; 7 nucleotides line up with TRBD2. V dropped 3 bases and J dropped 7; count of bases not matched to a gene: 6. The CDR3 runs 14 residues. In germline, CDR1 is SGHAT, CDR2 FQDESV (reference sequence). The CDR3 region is CASSFLAVPNEQFF. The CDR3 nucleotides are TGTGCCAGCAGCTTCCTAGCGGTTCCTAATGAGCAGTTCTTC.

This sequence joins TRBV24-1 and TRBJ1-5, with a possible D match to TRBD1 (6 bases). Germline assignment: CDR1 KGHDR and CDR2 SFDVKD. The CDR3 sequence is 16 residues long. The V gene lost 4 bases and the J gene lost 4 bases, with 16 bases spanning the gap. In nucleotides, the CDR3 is TGTGCCACCAGTGAGGCTGGGACAAAATCAAATCAGCCCCAGCATTTT. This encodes CATSEAGTKSNQPQHF.

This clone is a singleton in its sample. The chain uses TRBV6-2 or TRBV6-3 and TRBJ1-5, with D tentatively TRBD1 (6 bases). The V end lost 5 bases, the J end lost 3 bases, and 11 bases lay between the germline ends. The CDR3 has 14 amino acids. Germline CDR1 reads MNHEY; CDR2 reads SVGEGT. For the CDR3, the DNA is TGTGCCAGCAGTCGAAACAGGGACAATCAGCCCCAGCATTTT. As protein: CASSRNRDNQPQHF.

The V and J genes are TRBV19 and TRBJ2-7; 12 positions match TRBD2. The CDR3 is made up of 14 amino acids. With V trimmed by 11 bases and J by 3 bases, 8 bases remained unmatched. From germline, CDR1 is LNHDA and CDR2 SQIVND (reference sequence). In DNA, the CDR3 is TGTGCCCGTCAAGCGACTAGCGGGAGCTACGAGCAGTACTTC. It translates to CARQATSGSYEQYF.

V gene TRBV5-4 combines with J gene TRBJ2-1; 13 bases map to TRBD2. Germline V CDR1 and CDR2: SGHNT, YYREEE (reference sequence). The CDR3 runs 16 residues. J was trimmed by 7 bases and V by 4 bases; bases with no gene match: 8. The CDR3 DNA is TGTGCCAGCAGCCAGGGGACTAGCGGGGAGATAAATGAGCAGTTCTTC. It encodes CASSQGTSGEINEQFF. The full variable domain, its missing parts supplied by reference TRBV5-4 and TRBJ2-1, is ETGVTQSPTHLIKTRGQQVTLRCSSQSGHNTVSWYQQALGQGPQFIFQYYREEENGRGNFPPRFSGLQFPNYSSELNVNALELDDSALYLCASSQGTSGEINEQFFGPGTRLTVL.

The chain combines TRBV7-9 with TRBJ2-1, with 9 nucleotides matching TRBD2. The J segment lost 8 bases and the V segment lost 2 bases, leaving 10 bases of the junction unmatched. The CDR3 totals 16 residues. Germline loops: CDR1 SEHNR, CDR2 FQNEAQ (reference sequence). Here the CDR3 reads CASSLLASGEIDEQFF. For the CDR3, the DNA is TGTGCCAGCAGCTTATTAGCTAGCGGGGAGATCGATGAGCAGTTCTTC. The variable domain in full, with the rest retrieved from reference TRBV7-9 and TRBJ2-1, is DTGVSQNPRHKITKRGQNVTFRCDPISEHNRLYWYRQTLGQGPEFLTYFQNEAQLEKSRLLSDRFSAERPKGSFSTLEIQRTEQGDSAMYLCASSLLASGEIDEQFFGPGTRLTVL.

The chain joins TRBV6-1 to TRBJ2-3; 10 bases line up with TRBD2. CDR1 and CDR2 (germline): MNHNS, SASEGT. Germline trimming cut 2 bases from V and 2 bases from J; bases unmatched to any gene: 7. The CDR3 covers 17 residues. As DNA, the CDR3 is TGTGCCAGCAGTGAAATCCCCACTAGCGGGGCCACAGATACGCAGTATTTT. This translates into CASSEIPTSGATDTQYF.

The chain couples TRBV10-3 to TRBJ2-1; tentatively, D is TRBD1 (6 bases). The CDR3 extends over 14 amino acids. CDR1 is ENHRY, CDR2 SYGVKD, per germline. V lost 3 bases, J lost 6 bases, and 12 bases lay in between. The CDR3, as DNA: TGTGCCATCAGTGAACAGGGTGGCCCCAATGAGCAGTTCTTC. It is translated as CAISEQGGPNEQFF.

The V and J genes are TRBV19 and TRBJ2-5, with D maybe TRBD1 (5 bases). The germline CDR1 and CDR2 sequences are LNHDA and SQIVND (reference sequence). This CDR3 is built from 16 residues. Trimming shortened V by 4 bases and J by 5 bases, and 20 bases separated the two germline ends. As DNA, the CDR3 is TGTGCCAGTAGTAATAGGGGATACAGCAGTTGGGAGACCCAGTACTTC. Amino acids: CASSNRGYSSWETQYF.

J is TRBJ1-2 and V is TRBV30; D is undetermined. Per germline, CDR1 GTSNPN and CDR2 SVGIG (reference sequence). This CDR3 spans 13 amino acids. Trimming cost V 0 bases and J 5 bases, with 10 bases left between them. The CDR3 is CAWSVLGSYGYTF. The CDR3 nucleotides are TGTGCCTGGAGTGTACTAGGAAGTTATGGCTACACCTTC.

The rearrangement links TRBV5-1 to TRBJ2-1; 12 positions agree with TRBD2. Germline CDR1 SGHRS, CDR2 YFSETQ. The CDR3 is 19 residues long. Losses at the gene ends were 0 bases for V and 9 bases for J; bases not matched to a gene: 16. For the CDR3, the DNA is TGCGCCAGCAGCTTGGAGGAAACCGGGACTAGCGGGCTAAAATCTGAGCAGTTCTTC. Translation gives CASSLEETGTSGLKSEQFF.